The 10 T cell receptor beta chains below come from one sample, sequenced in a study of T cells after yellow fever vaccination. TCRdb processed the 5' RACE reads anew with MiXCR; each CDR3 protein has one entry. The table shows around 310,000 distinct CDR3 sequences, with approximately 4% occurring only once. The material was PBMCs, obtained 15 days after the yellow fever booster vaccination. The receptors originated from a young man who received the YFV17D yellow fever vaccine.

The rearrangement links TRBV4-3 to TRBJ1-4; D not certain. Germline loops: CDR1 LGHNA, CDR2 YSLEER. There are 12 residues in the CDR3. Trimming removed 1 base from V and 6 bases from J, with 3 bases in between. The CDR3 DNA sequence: TGCGCCAGCAGCCAAGCCGATGAAAAACTGTTTTTT. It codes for CASSQADEKLFF.

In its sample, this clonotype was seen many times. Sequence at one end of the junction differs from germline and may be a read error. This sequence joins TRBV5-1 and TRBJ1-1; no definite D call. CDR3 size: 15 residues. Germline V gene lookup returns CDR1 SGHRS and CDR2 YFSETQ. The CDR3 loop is CASSLVGSMNTEAFF. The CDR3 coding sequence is TGCGCCAGCAGCTTGGTTGGATCCATGAACACTGAAGCCTTCTTT.

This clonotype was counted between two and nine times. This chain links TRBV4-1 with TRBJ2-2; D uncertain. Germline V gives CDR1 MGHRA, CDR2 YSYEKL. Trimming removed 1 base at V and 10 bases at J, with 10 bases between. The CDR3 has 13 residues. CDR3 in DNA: TGCGCCAGCAGCCAAGTATTTGTCGCGGAGCTGTTTTTT. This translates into CASSQVFVAELFF.

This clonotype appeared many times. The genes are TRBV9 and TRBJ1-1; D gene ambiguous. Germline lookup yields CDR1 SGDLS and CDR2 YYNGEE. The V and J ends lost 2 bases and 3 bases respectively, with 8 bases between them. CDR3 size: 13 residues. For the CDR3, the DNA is TGTGCCAGCAGCGTTATTTCGGACACTGAAGCTTTCTTT. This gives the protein CASSVISDTEAFF.

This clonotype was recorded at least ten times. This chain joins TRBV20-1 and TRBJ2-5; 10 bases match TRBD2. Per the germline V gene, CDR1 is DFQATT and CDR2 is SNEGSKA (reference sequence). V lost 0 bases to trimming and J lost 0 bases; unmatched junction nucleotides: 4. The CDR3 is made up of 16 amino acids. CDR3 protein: CSARDLSGGDQETQYF. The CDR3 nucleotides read TGCAGTGCTAGAGATCTCAGCGGGGGGGACCAAGAGACCCAGTACTTC.

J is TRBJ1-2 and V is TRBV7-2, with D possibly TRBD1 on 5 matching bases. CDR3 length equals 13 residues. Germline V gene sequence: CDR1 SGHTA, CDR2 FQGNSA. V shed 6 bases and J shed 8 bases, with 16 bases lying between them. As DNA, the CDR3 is TGTGCCAGCAGGCCGGGACGGACCCTAGGCTACACCTTC. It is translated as CASRPGRTLGYTF.

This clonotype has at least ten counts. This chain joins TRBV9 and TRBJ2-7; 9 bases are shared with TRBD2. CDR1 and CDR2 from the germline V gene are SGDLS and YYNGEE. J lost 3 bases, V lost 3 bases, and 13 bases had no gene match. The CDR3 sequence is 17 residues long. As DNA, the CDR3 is TGTGCCAGCAGCGCGAGACTTAGCGGGGGAGGAAACTACGAGCAGTACTTC. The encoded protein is CASSARLSGGGNYEQYF.

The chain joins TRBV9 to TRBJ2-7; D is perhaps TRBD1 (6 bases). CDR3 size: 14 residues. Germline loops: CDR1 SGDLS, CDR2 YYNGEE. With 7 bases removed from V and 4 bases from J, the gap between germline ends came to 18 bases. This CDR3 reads CASGQGTSGYEQYF. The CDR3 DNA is TGTGCCAGCGGGCAGGGGACCTCCGGTTACGAGCAGTACTTC.

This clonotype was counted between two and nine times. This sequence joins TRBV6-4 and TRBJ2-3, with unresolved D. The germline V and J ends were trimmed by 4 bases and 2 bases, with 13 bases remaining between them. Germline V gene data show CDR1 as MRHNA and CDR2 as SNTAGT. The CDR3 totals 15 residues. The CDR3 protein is CASSVLGRYTDTQYF. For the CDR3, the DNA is TGTGCCAGCAGTGTTCTCGGCAGATACACAGATACGCAGTATTTT.

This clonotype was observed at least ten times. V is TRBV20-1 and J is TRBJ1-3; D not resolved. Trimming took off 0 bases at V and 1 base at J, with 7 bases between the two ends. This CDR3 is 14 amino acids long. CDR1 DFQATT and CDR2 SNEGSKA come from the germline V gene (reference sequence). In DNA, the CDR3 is TGCAGTGCTAGAGATCGTCGGTCTGGAAACACCATATATTTT. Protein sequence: CSARDRRSGNTIYF.